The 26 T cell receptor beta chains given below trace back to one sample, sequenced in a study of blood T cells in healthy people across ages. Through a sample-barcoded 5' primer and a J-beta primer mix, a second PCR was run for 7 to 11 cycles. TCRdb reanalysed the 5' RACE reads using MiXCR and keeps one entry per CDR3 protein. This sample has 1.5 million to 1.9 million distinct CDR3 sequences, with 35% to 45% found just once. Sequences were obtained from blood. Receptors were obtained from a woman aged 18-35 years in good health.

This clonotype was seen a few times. The CDR3 DNA sequence: TGTGCCAGCAGTCCTGGGGGTAGCGGGAAACCCGCCCAGTTCTTC. It translates to CASSPGGSGKPAQFF. The genes are TRBV12-3 or TRBV12-4 and TRBJ2-1, with 8 bases that match TRBD2. CDR3 length equals 15 residues. Unmatched junction bases numbered 16, after V lost 5 bases and J lost 13 bases.

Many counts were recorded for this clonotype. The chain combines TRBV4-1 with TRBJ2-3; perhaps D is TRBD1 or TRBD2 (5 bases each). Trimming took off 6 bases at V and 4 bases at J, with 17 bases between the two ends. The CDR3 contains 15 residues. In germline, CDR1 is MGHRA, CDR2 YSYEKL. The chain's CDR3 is CASSPGLGVPDTQYF. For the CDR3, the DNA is TGCGCCAGCAGTCCCGGACTGGGGGTCCCAGATACGCAGTATTTT.

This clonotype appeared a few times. The CDR3 region has the DNA TGTGCCAGCAGTTTTTCCGGGGGTTCGCACTATGGCTACACCTTC. This translates into CASSFSGGSHYGYTF. The chain is built from TRBV12-3 or TRBV12-4 and TRBJ1-2; D possibly corresponds to TRBD1 (5 bases). The ends were cut back, 3 bases at V and 3 bases at J, with 14 bases in the middle. The CDR3 length is 15 residues.

CDR3 in DNA: TGTGCTAGTGGCCGCTCGGGAAAGTTGAACACTGAAGCTTTCTTT. Translating gives CASGRSGKLNTEAFF. The chain uses TRBV12-5 and TRBJ1-1; D not resolved. The germline V gene has CDR1 LGHNT and CDR2 FRNRAP. The CDR3 is made up of 15 amino acids. V lost 6 bases, J lost 0 bases, and 14 bases lay in between.

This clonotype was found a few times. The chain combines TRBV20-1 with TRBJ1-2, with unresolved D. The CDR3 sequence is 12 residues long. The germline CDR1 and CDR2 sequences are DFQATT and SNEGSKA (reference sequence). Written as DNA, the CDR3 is TGCAGCCCAGATTCCCATAACTATGGCTACACCTTC. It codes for CSPDSHNYGYTF.

As DNA, the CDR3 is TGTGCCAGCAGCTTCGGTCAGGGGGGCAATAGTGAGCAGTTCTTC. It is translated as CASSFGQGGNSEQFF. The chain has TRBV7-9 and TRBJ2-1, with D possibly TRBD1 on 7 matching bases. Germline CDR1 SEHNR, CDR2 FQNEAQ (reference sequence). With 3 bases removed from V and 9 bases from J, the gap between germline ends came to 18 bases. The CDR3 sequence is 15 residues long.

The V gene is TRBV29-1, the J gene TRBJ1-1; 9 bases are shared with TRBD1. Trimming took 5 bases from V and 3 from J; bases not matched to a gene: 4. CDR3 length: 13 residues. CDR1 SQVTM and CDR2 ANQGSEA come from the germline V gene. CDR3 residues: CSVRQGGYTEAFF. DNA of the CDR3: TGCAGCGTTCGACAGGGGGGATACACTGAAGCTTTCTTT.

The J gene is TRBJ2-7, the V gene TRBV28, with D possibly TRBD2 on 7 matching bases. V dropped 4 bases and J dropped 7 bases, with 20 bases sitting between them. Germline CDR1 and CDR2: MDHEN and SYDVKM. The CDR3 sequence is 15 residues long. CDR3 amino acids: CASSSSGTPRVEQYF. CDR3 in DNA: TGTGCCAGCAGTTCCAGCGGGACACCCCGGGTTGAGCAGTACTTC.

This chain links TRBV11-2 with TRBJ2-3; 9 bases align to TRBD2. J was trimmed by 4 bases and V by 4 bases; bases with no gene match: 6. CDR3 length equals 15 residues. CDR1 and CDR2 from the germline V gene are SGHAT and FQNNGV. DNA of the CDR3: TGTGCCAGCAGCTGGACTAGCGAGCGGGCAGATACGCAGTATTTT. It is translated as CASSWTSERADTQYF.

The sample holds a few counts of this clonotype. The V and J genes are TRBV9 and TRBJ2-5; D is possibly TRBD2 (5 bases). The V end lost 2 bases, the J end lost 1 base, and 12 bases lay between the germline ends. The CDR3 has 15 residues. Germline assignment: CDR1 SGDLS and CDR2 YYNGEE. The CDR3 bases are TGTGCCAGCAGCGTCCGCGGAGGAACCCAAGAGACCCAGTACTTC. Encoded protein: CASSVRGGTQETQYF.

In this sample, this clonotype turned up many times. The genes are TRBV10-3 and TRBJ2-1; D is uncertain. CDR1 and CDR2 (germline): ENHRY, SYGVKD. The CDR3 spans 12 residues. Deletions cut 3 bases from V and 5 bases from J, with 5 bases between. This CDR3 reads CAISEFDNEQFF. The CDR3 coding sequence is TGTGCCATCAGTGAATTCGACAATGAGCAGTTCTTC.

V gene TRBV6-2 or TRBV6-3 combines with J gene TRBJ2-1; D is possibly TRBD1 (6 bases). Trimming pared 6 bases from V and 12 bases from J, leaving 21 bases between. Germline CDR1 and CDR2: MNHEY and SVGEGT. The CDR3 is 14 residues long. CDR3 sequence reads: CASSPRRDTIGQFF. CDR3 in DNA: TGTGCCAGCAGCCCCAGAAGGGACACCATAGGGCAGTTCTTC.

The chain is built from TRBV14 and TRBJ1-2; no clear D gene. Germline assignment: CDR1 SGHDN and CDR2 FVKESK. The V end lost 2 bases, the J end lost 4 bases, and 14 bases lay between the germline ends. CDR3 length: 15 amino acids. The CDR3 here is CASSQTKGLTYGYTF. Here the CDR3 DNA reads TGTGCCAGCAGCCAAACTAAAGGACTAACCTATGGCTACACCTTC.

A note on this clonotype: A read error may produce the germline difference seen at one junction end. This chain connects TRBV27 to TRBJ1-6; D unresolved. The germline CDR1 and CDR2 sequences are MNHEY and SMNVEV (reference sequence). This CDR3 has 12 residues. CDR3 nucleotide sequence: TGTGCCAGCAGCCTTCAGAGTTCATCCCTCCACTTT. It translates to CASSLQSSSLHF.

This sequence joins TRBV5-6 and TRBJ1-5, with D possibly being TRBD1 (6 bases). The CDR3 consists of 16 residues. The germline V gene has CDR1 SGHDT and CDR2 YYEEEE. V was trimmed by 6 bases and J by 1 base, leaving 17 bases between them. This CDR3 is CASTASQGLSNQPQHF. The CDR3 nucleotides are TGTGCCAGCACCGCATCCCAGGGGTTGAGCAATCAGCCCCAGCATTTT.

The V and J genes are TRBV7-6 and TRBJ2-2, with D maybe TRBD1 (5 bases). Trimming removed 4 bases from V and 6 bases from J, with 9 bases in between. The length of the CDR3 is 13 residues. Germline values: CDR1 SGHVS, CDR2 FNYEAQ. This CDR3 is CASSSRQSGELFF. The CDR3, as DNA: TGTGCCAGCAGCTCCCGACAGTCCGGGGAGCTGTTTTTT.

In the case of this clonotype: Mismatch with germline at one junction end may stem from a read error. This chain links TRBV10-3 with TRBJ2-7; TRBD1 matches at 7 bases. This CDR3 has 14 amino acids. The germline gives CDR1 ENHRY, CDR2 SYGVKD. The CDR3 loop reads CVISETGPAYEQYF. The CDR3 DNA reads TGTGTCATCAGTGAGACAGGGCCGGCCTACGAGCAGTACTTC.

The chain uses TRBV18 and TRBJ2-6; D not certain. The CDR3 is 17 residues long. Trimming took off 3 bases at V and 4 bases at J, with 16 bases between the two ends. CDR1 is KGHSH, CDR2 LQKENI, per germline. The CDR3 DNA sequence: TGTGCCAGCTCACCCCTCGCAACAACTCCGGGGGCCAACGTCCTGACTTTC. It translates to CASSPLATTPGANVLTF.

This chain's CDR3 is CASRDPGQRTDTQYF. In DNA, the CDR3 is TGTGCCAGCAGGGATCCAGGACAGCGCACAGATACGCAGTATTTT. The V call is TRBV28, the J call TRBJ2-3; perhaps TRBD1 as D (6 bases). Trimming removed 6 bases at V and 1 base at J, with 14 bases between. There are 15 residues in the CDR3. The germline V gene encodes CDR1 MDHEN and CDR2 SYDVKM.

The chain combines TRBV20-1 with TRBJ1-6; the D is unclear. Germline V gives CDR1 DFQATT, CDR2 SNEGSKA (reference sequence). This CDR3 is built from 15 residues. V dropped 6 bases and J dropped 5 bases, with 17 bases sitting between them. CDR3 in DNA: TGCAGTGCGCCGGCTCACGGGGTGGATAATTCACCCCTCCACTTT. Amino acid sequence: CSAPAHGVDNSPLHF.

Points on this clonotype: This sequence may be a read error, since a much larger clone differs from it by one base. CDR3 DNA: TGTGCCAGCAATTTATCCCCCCGTCCCAAAAACATTCAGTACTTC. It specifies CASNLSPRPKNIQYF. The chain employs TRBV28 and TRBJ2-7, with D unclear. TRBJ2-4 matches the DNA end more closely, so the J call is doubtful. The CDR3 covers 15 residues. Germline CDR1 and CDR2: MDHEN and SYDVKM.

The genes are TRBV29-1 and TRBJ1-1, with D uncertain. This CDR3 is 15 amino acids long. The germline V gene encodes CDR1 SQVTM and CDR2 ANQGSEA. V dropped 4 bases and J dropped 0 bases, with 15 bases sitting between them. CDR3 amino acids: CSVGLDAKMNTEAFF. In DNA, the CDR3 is TGCAGCGTTGGATTGGACGCTAAGATGAACACTGAAGCTTTCTTT.

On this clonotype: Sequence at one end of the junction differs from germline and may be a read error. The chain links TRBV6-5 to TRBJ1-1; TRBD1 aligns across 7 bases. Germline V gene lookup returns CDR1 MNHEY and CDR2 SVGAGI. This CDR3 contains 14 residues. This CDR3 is CTSSDRQGFAEAFF. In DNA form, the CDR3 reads TGTACCAGCAGTGACCGACAGGGCTTCGCTGAAGCTTTCTTT.

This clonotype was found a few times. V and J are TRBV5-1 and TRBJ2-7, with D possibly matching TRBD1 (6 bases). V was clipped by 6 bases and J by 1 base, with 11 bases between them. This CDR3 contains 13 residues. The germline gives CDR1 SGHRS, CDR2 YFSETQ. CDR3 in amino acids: CASTPDSSYEQYF. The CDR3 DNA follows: TGCGCCAGCACCCCGGACAGTTCCTACGAGCAGTACTTC.

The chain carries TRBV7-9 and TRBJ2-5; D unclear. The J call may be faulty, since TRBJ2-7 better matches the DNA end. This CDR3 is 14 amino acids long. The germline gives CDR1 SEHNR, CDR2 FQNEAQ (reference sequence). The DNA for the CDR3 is TGTGCCAGCAGCCATAGAAAAGGGTTGGACGAGCAGTACTTC. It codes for CASSHRKGLDEQYF.

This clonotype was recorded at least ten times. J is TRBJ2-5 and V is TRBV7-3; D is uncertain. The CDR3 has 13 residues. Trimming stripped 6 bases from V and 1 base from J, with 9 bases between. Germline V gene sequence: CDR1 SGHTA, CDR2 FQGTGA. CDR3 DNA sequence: TGTGCCAGCAGTTTGAACAGCCAAGAGACCCAGTACTTC. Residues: CASSLNSQETQYF.